This T cell receptor beta chain was found in a study of shared clonotypes between healthy human individuals. Whole-study results and caveats: With four donors compared, about 5.2% of naive CD4 clonotypes were shared.

This CDR3 contains 13 residues. The ends were cut back, 2 bases at V and 4 bases at J, with 9 bases in the middle. Germline V CDR1 and CDR2: MNHNY, SVGAGI (reference sequence). Clones were sequenced by immunoSEQ multiplex PCR, and TCRdb holds only the in-frame ones, with some missing. The data contain some 1 million clones, 70% to 80% of them singletons. For this clone: Its antigen is still unknown. Different DNA sequences within this sample yield the same CDR3.

The TCR originated in a man aged 18 to 30 in good health. This chain joins TRBV6-6 and TRBJ2-7; D possibly uses TRBD1 or TRBD2 (5 bases each). The sequencing sample was made of memory CD4+ T cells sorted from blood. Subset: CD45RA-negative fraction. CDR3 bases: TGTGCCAGCAGTTACAGGGACGGGTACGAGCAGTACTTC. Its protein is CASSYRDGYEQYF.